This is a list of T cell receptor beta chains from one sample in a study of shared clonotypes between healthy human individuals. Assay: immunoSEQ multiplex PCR; the TCRdb copy retains only in-frame clones and omits some. The table includes roughly 2 million clones, roughly 94% detected once. Sample: naive CD8+ T cells sorted from blood. The receptors shown here come from a man aged 18 to 30 in good health. CDR3s include the opening cysteine and the closing phenylalanine or tryptophan. Each record gives: clone size, J gene, D gene, V gene, CDR3 length, CDR3 protein, CDR3 DNA. D genes are given only for firm matches. Not every row has a clone size; where given, it reads once, few, many or a size class.

- | TRBJ1-1 | TRBD1 | TRBV10-3 | 13 | CAIGPGQESEAFF | TGTGCCATCGGACCGGGACAGGAATCTGAAGCTTTCTTT
- | TRBJ2-1 | TRBD2 | TRBV7-2 | 15 | CASSSSGEQYNEQFF | TGTGCCAGCAGCTCGAGCGGGGAACAGTACAATGAGCAGTTCTTC
- | TRBJ1-6 | - | TRBV5-6 | 14 | CASSFGTSPSPLHF | TGTGCCAGCAGCTTCGGGACTAGTCCTTCACCCCTCCACTTT
- | TRBJ2-2 | TRBD2 | TRBV9 | 19 | CASSVGGGGDYTSTGELFF | TGTGCCAGCAGCGTAGGTGGAGGAGGGGACTACACCTCCACCGGGGAGCTGTTTTTT
- | TRBJ1-1 | - | TRBV25-1 | 11 | CASSESTEAFF | TGTGCCAGCAGTGAAAGCACTGAAGCTTTCTTT
- | TRBJ2-7 | - | TRBV11-2 | 13 | CASSPDEGNEQYF | TGTGCCAGCAGCCCCGACGAGGGAAACGAGCAGTACTTC
- | TRBJ2-7 | - | TRBV10-1 | 14 | CASSSLDSRYEQYF | TGCGCCAGCAGTAGTCTCGATTCCCGTTACGAGCAGTACTTC
- | TRBJ1-2 | TRBD1 | TRBV5-6 | 12 | CASSQGGYGYTF | TGTGCCAGCAGCCAGGGGGGCTATGGCTACACCTTC
once | TRBJ2-7 | - | TRBV5-6 | 16 | CASSDRRGLSTYEQYF | TGTGCCAGCAGCGACCGCCGGGGGCTCTCCACCTACGAGCAGTACTTC
- | TRBJ2-7 | TRBD1 | TRBV7-8 | 15 | CASSYMTGALYEQYF | TGTGCCAGCAGCTATATGACAGGGGCCCTCTACGAGCAGTACTTC
once | TRBJ2-1 | - | TRBV11-2 | 15 | CASSLVPGMYNEQFF | TGTGCCAGCAGCTTAGTCCCCGGGATGTACAATGAGCAGTTCTTC
- | TRBJ2-1 | TRBD2 | TRBV13 | 13 | CASGASGMNEQFF | TGTGCCAGCGGGGCTAGCGGGATGAATGAGCAGTTCTTC
- | TRBJ2-7 | - | TRBV11-1 | 14 | CASSLGDKAYEQYF | TGTGCCAGCAGCTTGGGAGACAAGGCCTACGAGCAGTACTTC
- | TRBJ2-1 | TRBD2 | TRBV25-1 | 16 | CASSEYITSGRTEQFF | TGTGCCAGCAGTGAATATATAACTAGCGGGAGGACCGAGCAGTTCTTC
- | TRBJ2-3 | TRBD2 | TRBV14 | 16 | CASSQDVAGGPDTQYF | TGTGCCAGCAGCCAAGATGTGGCGGGGGGACCAGATACGCAGTATTTT
- | TRBJ2-1 | - | TRBV4-3 | 17 | CASSQIPQATTGNEQFF | TGCGCCAGCAGCCAAATCCCCCAGGCCACCACGGGCAATGAGCAGTTCTTC
once | TRBJ2-7 | - | TRBV27 | 16 | CASSFYGAGAPYEQYF | TGTGCCAGCAGTTTTTACGGCGCAGGGGCCCCCTACGAGCAGTACTTC
- | TRBJ2-7 | - | TRBV11-2 | 14 | CASSHSQGGYEQYF | TGTGCCAGCAGCCACTCCCAAGGTGGCTACGAGCAGTACTTC
- | TRBJ2-1 | TRBD2 | TRBV7-9 | 16 | CASSMSLAGGRGEQFF | TGTGCCAGCAGCATGTCACTAGCGGGAGGCCGGGGTGAGCAGTTCTTC
- | TRBJ1-4 | - | TRBV2 | 15 | CASSEYPSRVEKLFF | TGTGCCAGCAGTGAATATCCCAGCAGGGTTGAAAAACTGTTTTTT
few | TRBJ2-2 | - | TRBV7-9 | 12 | CASSEQTGELFF | TGTGCCAGCAGCGAACAGACCGGGGAGCTGTTTTTT
- | TRBJ2-1 | - | TRBV7-9 | 18 | CASSFPRTEATSYNEQFF | TGTGCCAGCAGCTTCCCCCGGACAGAGGCCACCTCCTACAATGAGCAGTTCTTC
- | TRBJ2-4 | TRBD1 | TRBV7-9 | 14 | CASSHRDSENIQYF | TGTGCCAGCAGCCACCGGGACAGCGAAAACATTCAGTACTTC
- | TRBJ1-1 | - | TRBV4-2 | 13 | CASSQDLDSEAFF | TGTGCCAGCAGCCAAGATTTGGACAGTGAAGCTTTCTTT
- | TRBJ2-3 | - | TRBV18 | 11 | CASSPSDTQYF | TGTGCCAGCTCACCATCAGATACGCAGTATTTT
- | TRBJ1-1 | - | TRBV19 | 12 | CASTDLELEAFF | TGTGCCAGTACCGATCTAGAGCTTGAAGCTTTCTTT
- | TRBJ2-7 | TRBD1 | TRBV11-2 | 15 | CASSSTGTGSYEQYF | TGTGCCAGCAGCTCCACCGGGACAGGGTCCTACGAGCAGTACTTC
- | TRBJ1-1 | TRBD1 | TRBV7-9 | 15 | CASSLVDRGYTEAFF | TGTGCCAGCAGCTTAGTAGACAGGGGGTACACTGAAGCTTTCTTT
- | TRBJ2-5 | - | TRBV4-1 | 16 | CASSQNPEAYQETQYF | TGCGCCAGCAGCCAAAACCCGGAAGCGTATCAAGAGACCCAGTACTTC
- | TRBJ2-7 | - | TRBV7-9 | 15 | CASSWLGADPYEQYF | TGTGCCAGCAGCTGGCTGGGGGCAGACCCCTACGAGCAGTACTTC
- | TRBJ2-7 | TRBD1 | TRBV28 | 17 | CASRRDRGPESSYEQYF | TGTGCCAGCAGAAGGGACAGGGGGCCCGAAAGCTCCTACGAGCAGTACTTC
once | TRBJ1-2 | - | TRBV27 | 14 | CASSLNPSRYGYTF | TGTGCCAGCAGTTTAAACCCCTCTCGATATGGCTACACCTTC
once | TRBJ2-1 | - | TRBV10-2 | 12 | CASSELRNEQFF | TGCGCCAGCAGTGAACTTAGGAATGAGCAGTTCTTC
- | TRBJ2-5 | TRBD2 | TRBV7-9 | 18 | CASSAILGLAVDGETQYF | TGTGCCAGCAGCGCCATTTTGGGACTAGCGGTTGATGGAGAGACCCAGTACTTC
- | TRBJ1-1 | - | TRBV19 | 15 | CASTLGALPNTEAFF | TGTGCCAGTACTTTGGGGGCTCTACCGAACACTGAAGCTTTCTTT
few | TRBJ1-5 | - | TRBV28 | 11 | CASSFGQPQHF | TGTGCCAGCAGTTTTGGTCAGCCCCAGCATTTT
- | TRBJ1-1 | - | TRBV5-6 | 13 | CASSLGTGVEAFF | TGTGCCAGCAGCTTGGGGACGGGAGTTGAAGCTTTCTTT
- | TRBJ2-7 | - | TRBV28 | 13 | CASSFWTDYEQYF | TGTGCCAGCAGTTTCTGGACAGACTACGAGCAGTACTTC
- | TRBJ2-3 | TRBD2 | TRBV4-3 | 15 | CASSQESGDGDTQYF | TGCGCCAGCAGCCAAGAGAGCGGGGACGGGGATACGCAGTATTTT
- | TRBJ1-4 | - | TRBV4-1 | 15 | CASSAAPSENEKLFF | TGCGCCAGCAGCGCCGCCCCCAGTGAAAATGAAAAACTGTTTTTT
- | TRBJ2-5 | - | TRBV29-1 | 13 | CSVGWDSTGTQYF | TGCAGCGTCGGGTGGGACTCCACGGGGACCCAGTACTTC
- | TRBJ2-1 | TRBD2 | TRBV7-7 | 16 | CASSPIAGSSYNEQFF | TGTGCTAGCAGCCCTATAGCGGGAAGTTCCTACAATGAGCAGTTCTTC
- | TRBJ2-7 | - | TRBV2 | 16 | CASSEIWEESSYEQYF | TGTGCCAGCAGTGAAATATGGGAGGAGAGCTCCTACGAGCAGTACTTC
- | TRBJ2-1 | - | TRBV28 | 13 | CASSSTGYNEQFF | TGTGCCAGCAGCTCAACAGGGTACAATGAGCAGTTCTTC
- | TRBJ2-6 | - | TRBV7-9 | 18 | CASSLSTLTGGGANVLTF | TGTGCCAGCAGCCTATCCACTCTTACAGGCGGTGGGGCCAACGTCCTGACTTTC